This T cell receptor (beta chain) was sequenced during a study of CD8 T cells in ankylosing spondylitis. General study points: Peripheral blood samples showed relatively rare disease-linked clones, and these clones were CD8+. Matched ankylosing spondylitis synovial fluid reportedly contained a significantly enriched population of disease-linked clones. Among TCR beta sequences, a motif of several highly homologous variants appeared characteristic of ankylosing spondylitis blood.

CDR3 length equals 12 residues. The V gene's germline CDR1 is DFQATT and CDR2 SNEGSKA (reference sequence). This clonotype was seen many times. Its antigen is still unknown. A junction boundary mismatches the germline segment, possibly from a read error. Preparation of TCR beta libraries was done by quantitative 5'-RACE with molecular barcodes. One entry per CDR3 protein, called by TCRdb with MiXCR from the 5' RACE reads. The top ten clones hold roughly 6.8% of a sample with around 250,000 distinct CDR3 sequences, roughly a tenth of them seen once. The chain links TRBV20-1 to TRBJ1-2; D unresolved. This sequence was found in a male donor with ankylosing spondylitis or in good health (not recorded which). The sequenced sample consisted of blood, either unsorted or a sorted T cell fraction (not recorded which). The CDR3 here is CSAYTVNHGYTF. CDR3 in DNA: TGCAGTGCCTATACGGTTAACCATGGCTACACCTTC.